The T cell receptor (beta chain) described here comes from a study of T-cell memory formation after mild COVID-19. V was pared by 6 bases and J by 9 bases, with 18 bases between. Per the germline V gene, CDR1 is SNHLY and CDR2 is FYNNEI. The CDR3 totals 13 residues. This clonotype was seen a single time. TCRdb processed the 5' RACE reads anew with MiXCR; each CDR3 protein has one entry. Among 350,000 or so distinct CDR3 sequences listed, roughly 20% were seen once. The source of this sequence is an adult woman who had mild COVID-19 (a few samples of this study predate the infection). Cell type and time point are not known. Sequencing was done on a sample of PBMCs or a T cell subset sorted from them (not recorded which). The V gene is TRBV2, the J gene TRBJ2-7; possible D gene TRBD2, 5 bases. The CDR3 nucleotides are TGTGCCAGCAGGGAGGATATCCCGGCGGGGCAGTACTTC. Amino acids: CASREDIPAGQYF.